This TCR beta chain was sequenced in a study of blood T cell repertoires in COVID-19. Between the trimmed V and J ends, which lost 7 bases and 5 bases, there was a span of 12 bases. CDR3 size: 13 residues. Here immunoSEQ multiplex PCR was the method, and the copy in TCRdb shows in-frame clones only, minus some. The sample lists about 270,000 clones, approximately 89% occurring once. Material: peripheral blood. The sequence was collected from a man aged 40-55 years with active or convalescent COVID-19. The V gene is TRBV12-3 or TRBV12-4, the J gene TRBJ1-5; perhaps TRBD1 as D (5 bases). The CDR3 protein is CASNPGGDQPQHF. CDR3 DNA: TGTGCCAGCAACCCGGGAGGGGATCAGCCCCAGCATTTT.